Listed below are T cell receptor beta chains from one sample, sequenced in a study of T cell repertoires in cytomegalovirus infection. From the reads, TCRdb called clonotypes with MiXCR, one entry per CDR3 protein. The data hold about 500,000 distinct CDR3 sequences, with roughly 34% observed a single time. Antigens of these TCRs are unknown. The source material was cultured PBMCs, sampled from culture after CMV antigen stimulation. These receptors came from a human donor in good health (CMV status not recorded). Some clones in this sample may be carry-over from other donors' samples. Both conserved end residues are part of each CDR3. Each record gives: CDR3 protein, CDR3 DNA, D gene, V gene, J gene, clone size. D genes are given only for firm matches. Clone size is stated in some rows and not others, as once, few, many or a class when expanded.

cdr3_aa: CASSQDAFRGVGSNQPQHF; cdr3_nt: TGCGCCAGCAGCCAAGATGCCTTTAGAGGGGTCGGTAGCAATCAGCCCCAGCATTTT; d_call: NA; v_call: TRBV4-3; j_call: TRBJ1-5; clone_size: NA
cdr3_aa: CSVDTGTYNEQFF; cdr3_nt: TGCAGCGTTGATACGGGGACCTACAATGAGCAGTTCTTC; d_call: NA; v_call: TRBV29-1; j_call: TRBJ2-1; clone_size: NA
cdr3_aa: CATSDSAPRREGLIRDNEQFF; cdr3_nt: TGTGCCACCAGTGATTCTGCTCCTCGGCGGGAGGGCCTTATTCGTGACAATGAGCAGTTCTTC; d_call: TRBD2; v_call: TRBV24-1; j_call: TRBJ2-1; clone_size: NA
cdr3_aa: CASSPTPGTSGSGNYNEQFF; cdr3_nt: TGTGCCAGCAGCCCTACCCCCGGGACTAGCGGGAGTGGGAACTACAATGAGCAGTTCTTC; d_call: TRBD2; v_call: TRBV14; j_call: TRBJ2-1; clone_size: NA
cdr3_aa: CASSLMETGANVLTF; cdr3_nt: TGTGCCAGCAGCTTAATGGAAACCGGGGCCAACGTCCTGACTTTC; d_call: NA; v_call: TRBV7-9; j_call: TRBJ2-6; clone_size: NA
cdr3_aa: CASSVGLAGVSYEQYF; cdr3_nt: TGTGCCAGCAGCGTCGGACTAGCGGGAGTTTCCTACGAGCAGTACTTC; d_call: TRBD2; v_call: TRBV7-2; j_call: TRBJ2-7; clone_size: many
cdr3_aa: CASSNLLGASYGYTF; cdr3_nt: TGTGCCAGCAGCAATCTGCTAGGGGCGAGCTATGGCTACACCTTC; d_call: NA; v_call: TRBV11-2; j_call: TRBJ1-2; clone_size: NA
cdr3_aa: CASSPGQFPSPLHF; cdr3_nt: TGTGCCAGCAGCCCGGGACAATTCCCTTCACCCCTCCACTTT; d_call: NA; v_call: TRBV7-2; j_call: TRBJ1-6; clone_size: few
cdr3_aa: CASSPGYSTSPYEQYF; cdr3_nt: TGTGCCAGCAGTCCCGGATACTCCACCTCCCCCTACGAGCAGTACTTC; d_call: NA; v_call: TRBV6-1; j_call: TRBJ2-7; clone_size: NA
cdr3_aa: CASSQVGGAIGTDTQYF; cdr3_nt: TGCGCCAGCAGCCAGGTTGGCGGGGCTATTGGCACAGATACGCAGTATTTT; d_call: NA; v_call: TRBV4-1; j_call: TRBJ2-3; clone_size: few
cdr3_aa: CASSYTGQGETQYF; cdr3_nt: TGTGCCAGCAGTTACACGGGACAGGGCGAGACCCAGTACTTC; d_call: TRBD1; v_call: TRBV6-1; j_call: TRBJ2-5; clone_size: NA
cdr3_aa: CASSLFLEIGEQFF; cdr3_nt: TGTGCCAGCAGCTTATTTCTGGAGATAGGTGAGCAGTTCTTC; d_call: NA; v_call: TRBV7-6; j_call: TRBJ2-1; clone_size: NA
cdr3_aa: CATSDPTGTHRNEQFF; cdr3_nt: TGTGCCACCAGTGATCCTACAGGGACCCACCGTAATGAGCAGTTCTTC; d_call: NA; v_call: TRBV24-1; j_call: TRBJ2-1; clone_size: NA
cdr3_aa: CSARPPGNSPLHF; cdr3_nt: TGCAGTGCTAGACCCCCGGGGAATTCACCCCTCCACTTT; d_call: NA; v_call: TRBV20-1; j_call: TRBJ1-6; clone_size: NA
cdr3_aa: CASSSTRDTQYF; cdr3_nt: TGTGCCAGCAGTTCTACCCGGGATACGCAGTATTTT; d_call: NA; v_call: TRBV7-2; j_call: TRBJ2-3; clone_size: many
cdr3_aa: CASSLYVGTGEGYGYTF; cdr3_nt: TGTGCCAGCAGTTTATACGTAGGGACAGGGGAGGGCTATGGCTACACCTTC; d_call: TRBD1; v_call: TRBV28; j_call: TRBJ1-2; clone_size: NA
cdr3_aa: CASSLRRGRVDAFF; cdr3_nt: TGTGCCAGTAGTTTGAGGAGGGGGAGAGTTGACGCTTTCTTT; d_call: NA; v_call: TRBV19; j_call: TRBJ1-1; clone_size: NA
cdr3_aa: CASSLDRGRTGELFF; cdr3_nt: TGCGCCAGCAGCTTGGACAGGGGGCGTACCGGGGAGCTGTTTTTT; d_call: TRBD1; v_call: TRBV5-1; j_call: TRBJ2-2; clone_size: NA
cdr3_aa: CASSLALYNEQFF; cdr3_nt: TGTGCCAGCAGCTTAGCGCTTTACAATGAGCAGTTCTTC; d_call: NA; v_call: TRBV7-2; j_call: TRBJ2-1; clone_size: NA
cdr3_aa: CASRRDTRNSPLHF; cdr3_nt: TGTGCCAGCCGTCGGGACACGCGGAATTCACCCCTCCACTTT; d_call: NA; v_call: TRBV6-1; j_call: TRBJ1-6; clone_size: few
cdr3_aa: CASSMGNGINEKLFF; cdr3_nt: TGTGCCAGCAGTATGGGGAACGGAATTAATGAAAAACTGTTTTTT; d_call: NA; v_call: TRBV12-3/TRBV12-4; j_call: TRBJ1-4; clone_size: NA
cdr3_aa: CASSPQSGGTQYF; cdr3_nt: TGTGCCAGCAGCCCCCAAAGCGGGGGGACCCAGTACTTC; d_call: TRBD2; v_call: TRBV7-2; j_call: TRBJ2-5; clone_size: NA
cdr3_aa: CASSSRDSGSEAFF; cdr3_nt: TGTGCCAGCAGCTCCCGGGACAGCGGATCTGAAGCTTTCTTT; d_call: TRBD1; v_call: TRBV7-8; j_call: TRBJ1-1; clone_size: few
cdr3_aa: CASSQGVVSGGRNEQFF; cdr3_nt: TGCGCCAGCAGCCAAGGGGTTGTTAGTGGGGGGAGGAATGAGCAGTTCTTC; d_call: NA; v_call: TRBV4-1; j_call: TRBJ2-1; clone_size: few
cdr3_aa: CASSPRGGKGYEQYF; cdr3_nt: TGTGCCAGCAGCCCCCGAGGGGGGAAAGGCTACGAGCAGTACTTC; d_call: NA; v_call: TRBV7-2; j_call: TRBJ2-7; clone_size: few
cdr3_aa: CASSYPTLAGGHYEQYF; cdr3_nt: TGTGCCAGCAGTTACCCAACCCTAGCGGGAGGGCACTACGAGCAGTACTTC; d_call: TRBD2; v_call: TRBV6-2/TRBV6-3; j_call: TRBJ2-7; clone_size: NA
cdr3_aa: CASSPHQGGTEAFF; cdr3_nt: TGTGCCAGTAGCCCCCACCAGGGCGGCACTGAAGCTTTCTTT; d_call: NA; v_call: TRBV19; j_call: TRBJ1-1; clone_size: NA
cdr3_aa: CASLQGIVPEAFF; cdr3_nt: TGTGCCAGCCTCCAGGGCATTGTCCCTGAAGCTTTCTTT; d_call: NA; v_call: TRBV6-1; j_call: TRBJ1-1; clone_size: NA
cdr3_aa: CASSTVTGGEETQYF; cdr3_nt: TGTGCCAGCAGCACAGTGACAGGGGGCGAGGAGACCCAGTACTTC; d_call: TRBD1; v_call: TRBV7-2; j_call: TRBJ2-5; clone_size: few
cdr3_aa: CASSQGLRLEETQYF; cdr3_nt: TGCGCCAGCAGCCAAGGGCTCAGATTAGAAGAGACCCAGTACTTC; d_call: NA; v_call: TRBV4-1; j_call: TRBJ2-5; clone_size: NA
cdr3_aa: CASSFDSSPHYTEAFF; cdr3_nt: TGTGCCAGCAGTTTTGACAGTTCGCCTCATTACACTGAAGCTTTCTTT; d_call: NA; v_call: TRBV28; j_call: TRBJ1-1; clone_size: few
cdr3_aa: CATSDPSRGNEQFF; cdr3_nt: TGTGCCACCAGTGACCCTTCCCGTGGGAATGAGCAGTTCTTC; d_call: NA; v_call: TRBV24-1; j_call: TRBJ2-1; clone_size: NA
cdr3_aa: CSARETVQASSYNSPLHF; cdr3_nt: TGCAGTGCTAGAGAAACCGTCCAGGCGAGCTCCTATAATTCACCCCTCCACTTT; d_call: NA; v_call: TRBV20-1; j_call: TRBJ1-6; clone_size: few
cdr3_aa: CASRPRGQGFYGYTF; cdr3_nt: TGTGCCAGTAGACCCCGGGGACAGGGGTTCTATGGCTACACCTTC; d_call: TRBD1; v_call: TRBV19; j_call: TRBJ1-2; clone_size: NA
cdr3_aa: CASSGTSGTYEQYF; cdr3_nt: TGTGCCAGCAGTGGGACTAGCGGGACCTACGAGCAGTACTTC; d_call: TRBD2; v_call: TRBV7-8; j_call: TRBJ2-7; clone_size: many
cdr3_aa: CASSQAFLARSGELFF; cdr3_nt: TGCGCCAGCAGCCAAGCGTTCCTAGCGCGGTCCGGGGAGCTGTTTTTT; d_call: NA; v_call: TRBV4-3; j_call: TRBJ2-2; clone_size: NA
cdr3_aa: CASSLLAGGPLVNEQFF; cdr3_nt: TGTGCCAGCAGCTTATTGGCGGGAGGGCCTTTGGTGAATGAGCAGTTCTTC; d_call: TRBD2; v_call: TRBV7-2; j_call: TRBJ2-1; clone_size: many
cdr3_aa: CAWSVRSTDTQYF; cdr3_nt: TGTGCCTGGAGTGTACGGTCGACGGATACGCAGTATTTT; d_call: NA; v_call: TRBV30; j_call: TRBJ2-3; clone_size: NA
cdr3_aa: CSVEIGGEEPQHF; cdr3_nt: TGCAGCGTTGAGATAGGGGGCGAGGAGCCCCAGCATTTT; d_call: TRBD1; v_call: TRBV29-1; j_call: TRBJ1-5; clone_size: many
cdr3_aa: CASRFTGLRNTEAFF; cdr3_nt: TGTGCCAGCAGATTCACAGGGTTGAGGAACACTGAAGCTTTCTTT; d_call: NA; v_call: TRBV6-6; j_call: TRBJ1-1; clone_size: NA
cdr3_aa: CASSPAEGVTYEQYF; cdr3_nt: TGTGCCAGCAGCCCAGCGGAAGGGGTGACCTACGAGCAGTACTTC; d_call: NA; v_call: TRBV7-2; j_call: TRBJ2-7; clone_size: many
cdr3_aa: CASSQGRGDTQYF; cdr3_nt: TGCGCCAGCAGCCAAGGCAGGGGGGATACGCAGTATTTT; d_call: TRBD1; v_call: TRBV4-1; j_call: TRBJ2-3; clone_size: few
cdr3_aa: CASSSTTSSTDTQYF; cdr3_nt: TGTGCCAGCAGCTCGACTACCTCTAGCACAGATACGCAGTATTTT; d_call: NA; v_call: TRBV9; j_call: TRBJ2-3; clone_size: NA
cdr3_aa: CASSWDRETQETQYF; cdr3_nt: TGTGCCAGCAGCTGGGACCGGGAGACGCAAGAGACCCAGTACTTC; d_call: NA; v_call: TRBV7-6; j_call: TRBJ2-5; clone_size: NA